This TCR beta chain appears in the sequencing data of a study of T cell changes during pregnancy in multiple sclerosis. Produced via immunoSEQ multiplex PCR; TCRdb's table is partial and in-frame only. The sample comprises 39,000 or so clones, more than 90% of which are singletons, and about 12% rests with the top ten. The sequence came from a female donor with multiple sclerosis, enrolled in a pregnancy study. Sample: CD8+ T cells from peripheral blood mononuclear cells, taken after pregnancy.

The CDR3, as DNA: TGTGCCAGCAGCTTGATCCGGACAGGGCGCCCCTCCGCGTACTTC. Translating it yields CASSLIRTGRPSAYF. The chain has TRBV5-6 and TRBJ2-7; 8 bases fit TRBD1. CDR1 is SGHDT, CDR2 YYEEEE, per germline. This CDR3 is 15 amino acids long. The V gene end was trimmed by 1 base and the J gene end by 12 bases; junction bases not matched to a gene: 15.